This note documents a single T cell receptor (beta chain) sequence. No antigen is known for it. Per-base qualities were not stored, and no clone one base away is much larger. The sample originates from a study of blood T cell repertoires in COVID-19 (dated by TCRdb to 2019 to 2021). Regarding the study in general: Samples covering the acute and convalescent phases of COVID-19 were provided by collaborators in the United States, Italy and Spain. The material from the prospective study consisted of cDNA or gDNA derived from T cells, B-cell-depleted T cells, or PBMCs. The dataset comprised deeply sampled blood TCRbeta repertoires from subjects exposed to, actively infected with, or recovered from COVID-19. The repertoires were made available in a free public database intended to serve as a resource for research on the immune response to SARS-CoV-2. Samples were obtained from the ongoing ImmuneRACE study (first 160 participants) and from about 1,300 subjects provided by 6 global collaborators. A de-identified subject ID, COVID-19 status, age in years and sex were almost always included in the sample metadata. Where available, HLA class I and class II types were obtained from metadata supplied by the sample provider rather than from assay-based typing. Study-wide conclusions, independent of this receptor: Clinical and demographic metadata were provided uncurated, with the amount varying by source and participant.

Whole blood was collected in K2EDTA tubes by collaborating institutions according to the institutions' own protocols. Collaborator samples were shipped for TCRbeta analysis as frozen whole blood, isolated PBMCs, or DNA extracted from either sample type. From cysteine to phenylalanine, the CDR3 is 14 amino acids long. Solely the CDR3 DNA is kept, with 42 bases framed from the first base. V and J are trimmed by 7 bases and 1 base, and the gene matches miss 7 bases of the junction. The germline V gene supplies CDR1 SGHRS and CDR2 YFSETQ. The immunoSEQ Assay, a bias-controlled multiplex PCR, was used to amplify TCRbeta CDR3 regions from genomic DNA. As for the authors' bioinformatics: The number of nucleated cells in each sample was estimated by amplification of reference gene primers within the assay. Sequence reads were collapsed and filtered to measure the absolute abundance of every unique TCRbeta CDR3 rearrangement. For each sample, productive Simpson clonality was calculated by taking the square root of Simpson's diversity index across productive rearrangements. Held by TCRdb, this immuneACCESS table contains in-frame sequences only and omits some clones. Under half of the omission traces to an unresolved V gene where checked; the cause of the rest is unknown. The V and J calls and clone size are taken from that table; D and trimming were inferred from the DNA. The sample table shows tens of thousands of clones, and roughly nine tenths are seen once. The ten largest make up about a sixth of the sample.

The TCR comes from a man aged 55 to 70 with active or convalescent COVID-19. The sequenced sample was peripheral blood. In this chain, TRBV5-1 is recombined with TRBJ1-1, and TRBD1 aligns with 7 junction nucleotides. The CDR3 protein sequence reads: CASGTRDRNTEAFF. The nucleotide sequence reads as follows: TGCGCCAGCGGAACCCGGGACAGGAACACTGAAGCTTTCTTT.